Each of the 10 T cell receptor beta chains below was sequenced from the same sample in a study of shared clonotypes between healthy human individuals. CD8 cells regarded as naive lacked CD45RO, were positively chosen for CCR7, and omitted terminally differentiated effector memory CD45RA+ cells. This table comes from immunoSEQ multiplex PCR, and its TCRdb copy is limited to in-frame clones, with some not included. The table records about 590,000 clones, about 95% of them present only once. Input material: naive CD8+ T cells sorted from blood. The origin of the receptors is a woman aged 25 to 39 in good health.

This clone was seen only once. The CDR3 DNA reads TGTGCCAGCAGTCTAACCTACAGGGGCATTACCTACGAGCAGTACTTC. Protein sequence: CASSLTYRGITYEQYF. The V gene is TRBV27, the J gene TRBJ2-7; 7 nucleotides match TRBD1. Trimming removed 5 bases from V and 2 bases from J; junction bases left unmatched: 12. Germline V gene data show CDR1 as MNHEY and CDR2 as SMNVEV (reference sequence). The CDR3 extends over 16 amino acids.

The chain recombines TRBV7-9 with TRBJ2-1; D is undetermined. V was trimmed by 6 bases and J by 6 bases, leaving 9 bases between them. Germline V gives CDR1 SEHNR, CDR2 FQNEAQ (reference sequence). There are 12 residues in the CDR3. CDR3 coding DNA: TGTGCCAGCAGGTCGGCCGGCAATGAGCAGTTCTTC. It yields the protein CASRSAGNEQFF.

About this clone: Other DNA sequences of this sample code for an identical CDR3. The chain links TRBV28 to TRBJ1-5; D unclear. Germline V lookup: CDR1 MDHEN, CDR2 SYDVKM. Between the trimmed V and J ends, which lost 2 bases and 0 bases, there was a span of 5 bases. The CDR3 has 14 residues. In nucleotides, the CDR3 is TGTGCCAGCAGTTTACCGGATAGCAATCAGCCCCAGCATTTT. Residues: CASSLPDSNQPQHF.

The chain links TRBV11-3 to TRBJ2-2; 7 bases match TRBD2. Per the germline V gene, CDR1 is SGHNT and CDR2 is YENEEA. The length of the CDR3 is 14 residues. The V and J ends lost 5 bases and 6 bases, in that order; junction bases with no gene match: 6. DNA for the CDR3: TGTGCCAGCAGCGCCGGGACTACCCCCGGGGAGCTGTTTTTT. It translates to CASSAGTTPGELFF.

The V and J genes are TRBV20-1 and TRBJ2-7, with D possibly matching TRBD2 (5 bases). The CDR3 covers 11 residues. The germline CDR1 and CDR2 sequences are DFQATT and SNEGSKA (reference sequence). Between the trimmed V and J ends, which lost 6 bases and 3 bases, there was a span of 9 bases. The CDR3 DNA reads TGCAGTGCCCAAGAGGGCTACGAGCAGTACTTC. Its protein is CSAQEGYEQYF.

This chain links TRBV5-6 with TRBJ1-2; TRBD1 might be the D (6 bases). V lost 0 bases and J 7 bases, leaving 10 bases between the germline ends. CDR3 length: 13 amino acids. Per germline, CDR1 SGHDT and CDR2 YYEEEE. CDR3 bases: TGTGCCAGCAGCTTGGAGGGGGTAGTTGGCTACACCTTC. Its protein product is CASSLEGVVGYTF.

This chain joins TRBV15 and TRBJ2-3; 12 bases are shared with TRBD2. The CDR3 has 16 residues. Germline V CDR1 and CDR2: LNHNV, YYDKDF (reference sequence). With V trimmed by 0 bases and J by 5 bases, 3 bases remained unmatched. The CDR3, as DNA: TGTGCCACCAGCAGAGAACTAGCGGGAGGTAAAGATACGCAGTATTTT. Residues: CATSRELAGGKDTQYF.

Note on this clone: The germline gene is not matched at one end of the junction; a read error may be the cause. The CDR3 spells CSAHRGLADPIF. The CDR3 coding sequence is TGCAGCGCCCACAGGGGACTAGCGGACCCCATCTTC. This chain joins TRBV29-1 and TRBJ2-1; 11 bases agree with TRBD2. This CDR3 contains 12 residues. Germline V lookup: CDR1 SQVTM, CDR2 ANQGSEA.

This chain connects TRBV28 to TRBJ1-1; D gene ambiguous. This CDR3 comprises 13 residues. V lost 3 bases and J 3 bases, leaving 8 bases between the germline ends. CDR1 and CDR2 from the germline V gene are MDHEN and SYDVKM. CDR3 sequence (DNA): TGTGCCAGCAGTTTTTATTCGTACACTGAAGCTTTCTTT. It codes for CASSFYSYTEAFF.

The chain has TRBV5-1 and TRBJ1-1; no reliable D call. Trimming left V 4 bases short and J 0 bases short, with 16 bases between. The CDR3 consists of 16 residues. CDR1 and CDR2 from the germline V gene are SGHRS and YFSETQ. The chain's CDR3 is CASSPYAYNVNTEAFF. CDR3 nucleotides: TGCGCCAGCAGCCCCTATGCCTACAACGTGAACACTGAAGCTTTCTTT. Using reference TRBV5-1 and TRBJ1-1 for the parts outside the CDR3, the full variable domain is KAGVTQTPRYLIKTRGQQVTLSCSPISGHRSVSWYQQTPGQGLQFLFEYFSETQRNKGNFPGRFSGRQFSNSRSEMNVSTLELGDSALYLCASSPYAYNVNTEAFFGQGTRLTVV.